This is a list of T cell receptor beta chains from one sample in a study of shared clonotypes between healthy human individuals. This table comes from immunoSEQ multiplex PCR, and its TCRdb copy is limited to in-frame clones, with some not included. In the table there are approximately 1,500,000 clones, around 98% of which are singletons. The sample was naive CD4+ T cells sorted from blood. These receptors were taken from a man aged 30 to 39 in good health. CDR3s include the opening cysteine and the closing phenylalanine or tryptophan. A D gene is named only where the DNA matches it firmly. Not all rows give a size; the values are once, few, many and, for expanded clones, a class.

V gene	clone size	J gene	D gene	CDR3 DNA	CDR3 protein
TRBV2	-	TRBJ2-5	-	TGTGCCAGCAGTAAACCACGACAGTTGCAAGAGACCCAGTACTTC	CASSKPRQLQETQYF
TRBV5-6	-	TRBJ2-5	-	TGTGCCAGCAGCTCCCCCGTCTGGGGAGGTCAGACCCAGTACTTC	CASSSPVWGGQTQYF
TRBV5-6	-	TRBJ2-7	TRBD2	TGTGCCAGCAGCTTCGGTCTAGCGGGTACCTACGAGCAGTACTTC	CASSFGLAGTYEQYF
TRBV2	-	TRBJ2-7	TRBD1	TGTGCCAGCAGTGTCGACAGGGGAAACTACGAGCAGTACTTC	CASSVDRGNYEQYF
TRBV7-3	-	TRBJ2-7	-	TGTGCCAGCAGCTTAGGGCGGGGTTCCTACGAGCAGTACTTC	CASSLGRGSYEQYF
TRBV18	-	TRBJ1-1	TRBD1	TGTGCCAGCTCACCACTGGGGCAGGGGGCTTATTCGGACACTGAAGCTTTCTTT	CASSPLGQGAYSDTEAFF
TRBV5-1	-	TRBJ2-3	-	TGCGCCAGCAGCTCTATTTCTAGCACAGATACGCAGTATTTT	CASSSISSTDTQYF
TRBV4-1	-	TRBJ2-2	TRBD1	TGCGCCAGCAGCCTCCGACAGGGGGTCTTCACCGGGGAGCTGTTTTTT	CASSLRQGVFTGELFF
TRBV18	-	TRBJ2-7	TRBD2	TGTGCCAGCTCACCGACCTATGGGACTACCGCCGAGCAGTACTTC	CASSPTYGTTAEQYF
TRBV10-3	-	TRBJ2-3	TRBD1	TGTGCCGGACAGGGGGCTAGCACAGATACGCAGTATTTT	CAGQGASTDTQYF
TRBV9	-	TRBJ2-1	TRBD2	TGTGCCAGCAGCGTAAGCACTAGCGCCTACAATGAGCAGTTCTTC	CASSVSTSAYNEQFF
TRBV5-1	-	TRBJ1-1	TRBD1	TGCGCCAGCAGCTTTCTTCCTTTGGGACAGGGGAACACTGAAGCTTTCTTT	CASSFLPLGQGNTEAFF
TRBV11-2	-	TRBJ2-1	TRBD2	TGTGCCAGCAGTTCCCGAGTGAGGGCGGGAGTCTACAATGAGCAGTTCTTC	CASSSRVRAGVYNEQFF
TRBV7-2	-	TRBJ2-1	-	TGTGCCAGCAGCTTAACTAGGCCCCTCAACGATGAGCAGTTCTTC	CASSLTRPLNDEQFF
TRBV4-1	-	TRBJ2-7	-	TGCGCCAGCAGCCCGTATAACAGACCTACCTACGAGCAGTACTTC	CASSPYNRPTYEQYF
TRBV28	-	TRBJ1-5	-	TGTGCCAGCAGTTTGGGGATTCATCAGCCCCAGCATTTT	CASSLGIHQPQHF
TRBV5-1	-	TRBJ2-7	-	TGCGCCAGCAGCCGGGACACCTCCTACGAGCAGTACTTC	CASSRDTSYEQYF
TRBV5-1	once	TRBJ2-5	TRBD1	TGCGCCAGCAGCTCAACAGGGGGCAGAGAGACCCAGTACTTC	CASSSTGGRETQYF
TRBV10-1	-	TRBJ2-1	TRBD2	TGCGCCAGCAGTGAGTCGATCCCAGCCCTAGCGGAAGCCAACAATGAGCAGTTCTTC	CASSESIPALAEANNEQFF
TRBV5-1	-	TRBJ1-1	-	TGCGCCAGCAGTCGGGACGTTGCTGGGGGAGCTTTCTTT	CASSRDVAGGAFF
TRBV5-1	-	TRBJ2-7	TRBD1	TGCGCCAGCAGCTTGGCGTGGGACAGGGGGATCTACGAGCAGTACTTC	CASSLAWDRGIYEQYF
TRBV9	-	TRBJ2-7	TRBD2	TGTGCCAGCAGCGTAGGAGCGGGAGGGTCCTACGAGCAGTACTTC	CASSVGAGGSYEQYF
TRBV7-9	-	TRBJ2-3	TRBD1	TGTGCCAGCAGCTCGACCTCCGGGACAGGAGCTTACGGTACGCAGTATTTT	CASSSTSGTGAYGTQYF
TRBV7-9	once	TRBJ1-3	TRBD1	TGTGCCAGCGACAGGGGAAGTCCGAATTTT	CASDRGSPNF
TRBV29-1	-	TRBJ2-7	-	TGCAGCGCTGACTCAGGGGACGAGCAGTACTTC	CSADSGDEQYF
TRBV4-1	-	TRBJ2-7	TRBD2	TGCGCCAGCAGCCTACTAGCGGGAGGGAACTCCTACGAGCAGTACTTC	CASSLLAGGNSYEQYF
TRBV5-4	-	TRBJ2-2	TRBD2	TGTGCCAGCAGTCTATTAGCGGGAGTGAGGACCGGGGAGCTGTTTTTT	CASSLLAGVRTGELFF
TRBV14	-	TRBJ2-1	TRBD2	TGTGCCAGCAGCCAGAGATTGGCGGGGGGGGACTCCTACAATGAGCAGTTCTTC	CASSQRLAGGDSYNEQFF
TRBV9	-	TRBJ2-2	TRBD1	TGTGCCAGCAGCGCACAGGGGACGGGCACCGGGGAGCTGTTTTTT	CASSAQGTGTGELFF
TRBV29-1	-	TRBJ2-5	-	TGCAGCGTTGAACGGCGGGAGACCCAGTACTTC	CSVERRETQYF
TRBV28	-	TRBJ2-1	-	TGTGCCAGCAGTTTAAGTTGGAATGAGCAGTTCTTC	CASSLSWNEQFF
TRBV7-2	-	TRBJ2-7	TRBD2	TGTGCCAGCAGCTTAGAAGGCGGGGGTTTTTACGAGCAGTACTTC	CASSLEGGGFYEQYF
TRBV7-9	-	TRBJ1-1	-	TGTGCCAGCAGCTTACAAGGGTTCCAGAACACTGAAGCTTTCTTT	CASSLQGFQNTEAFF
TRBV19	-	TRBJ2-3	-	TGTGCCAGTAGTGACCGTGGTAATACGCAGTATTTT	CASSDRGNTQYF
TRBV6-1	-	TRBJ2-7	TRBD1	TGTGCCACTTCCCGGGACAGGGGATACGAGCAGTACTTC	CATSRDRGYEQYF
TRBV27	once	TRBJ1-1	TRBD1	TGTGCCAGCAGTTCACCCCGAGGGACAGGGGGAACTGAAGCTTTCTTT	CASSSPRGTGGTEAFF
TRBV12-5	-	TRBJ2-1	TRBD2	TGTGCTAGTGGTTACGGGACTAGCGGGTTAGATGAGCAGTTCTTC	CASGYGTSGLDEQFF
TRBV7-8	-	TRBJ2-1	-	TGTGCCAGCAGCTTAGAGCGCTTGAGCTCCTACAATGAGCAGTTCTTC	CASSLERLSSYNEQFF
TRBV27	once	TRBJ1-1	-	TGTGCCAGCAGTTTAGATCCCAGACTGAACACTGAAGCTTTCTTT	CASSLDPRLNTEAFF
TRBV28	-	TRBJ1-3	-	TGTGCCTCTAATCGAGTGTTCGGAAACACCATATATTTT	CASNRVFGNTIYF